This entry lists 22 T cell receptor beta chains sequenced from one sample in a study of blood T cells in healthy people across ages. A second PCR of 7 to 11 cycles used a sample-barcoded 5' primer and a J-beta primer mix. TCRdb processed the 5' RACE reads anew with MiXCR; each CDR3 protein has one entry. The sample includes about 780,000 distinct CDR3 sequences, 20% to 30% of them seen just once. These same data were also listed under a study on T cells of mothers and their children.

The specimen sequenced was blood. All receptors derive from a boy between 10 and 17 years old in good health.

Worth noting for this clonotype: At one end the junction does not follow the germline gene, possibly because of a read error. The rearrangement joins TRBV5-1 to TRBJ2-1; unclear D gene. Germline V lookup: CDR1 SGHRS, CDR2 YFSETQ. This CDR3 has 16 amino acids. This CDR3 is CASGLLLSNRNNEQFF. CDR3 sequence (DNA): TGCGCCAGCGGCTTACTTCTGAGCAACCGCAACAATGAGCAGTTCTTC. Filled out from reference TRBV5-1 and TRBJ2-1, the complete variable domain reads KAGVTQTPRYLIKTRGQQVTLSCSPISGHRSVSWYQQTPGQGLQFLFEYFSETQRNKGNFPGRFSGRQFSNSRSEMNVSTLELGDSALYLCASGLLLSNRNNEQFFGPGTRLTVL.

In its sample, this clonotype was seen a few times. The rearrangement joins TRBV10-3 to TRBJ2-5; D might be TRBD2 (6 bases). This CDR3 is built from 14 residues. Germline lookup yields CDR1 ENHRY and CDR2 SYGVKD. Trimming left V 3 bases short and J 4 bases short, with 12 bases between. CDR3 bases: TGTGCCATCAGTGAACGGCGGGGAGGAGAGACCCAGTACTTC. It codes for CAISERRGGETQYF.

The rearrangement links TRBV11-2 to TRBJ1-6, with TRBD1 as a possible D gene (6 bases). There are 15 residues in the CDR3. With 7 bases removed from V and 9 bases from J, the gap between germline ends came to 19 bases. CDR1 and CDR2 (germline): SGHAT, FQNNGV. CDR3 in amino acids: CASTPGATNLSPLHF. The DNA of the CDR3 is TGTGCCAGCACCCCAGGGGCCACTAACCTTTCACCCCTCCACTTT. Full variable domain (outside the CDR3, taken from reference TRBV11-2 and TRBJ1-6): EAGVAQSPRYKIIEKRQSVAFWCNPISGHATLYWYQQILGQGPKLLIQFQNNGVVDDSQLPKDRFSAERLKGVDSTLKIQPAKLEDSAVYLCASTPGATNLSPLHFGNGTRLTVT.

There are a few counts of this clonotype. This chain links TRBV5-1 with TRBJ2-1; TRBD2 matches at 11 bases. Germline CDR1 reads SGHRS; CDR2 reads YFSETQ. With V trimmed by 8 bases and J by 5 bases, 9 bases remained unmatched. The CDR3 runs to 15 residues. CDR3 region: CASNKLAGVDNEQFF. DNA of the CDR3: TGCGCCAGTAACAAACTAGCGGGGGTAGACAATGAGCAGTTCTTC.

A few counts support this clonotype. Relative to the germline gene, one junction end is altered; a read error may explain this. The rearrangement links TRBV5-5 to TRBJ1-3; the D is unclear. The CDR3 is 15 amino acids. Germline assignment: CDR1 SGHKS and CDR2 YYEKEE (reference sequence). The CDR3 here is CASSPRALSGNTIYF. Written as DNA, the CDR3 is TGTGCCAGCAGCCCCCGCGCGCTCTCTGGGAACACCATATATTTT.

This chain joins TRBV15 and TRBJ1-2; D is possibly TRBD1 (6 bases). Germline values: CDR1 LNHNV, CDR2 YYDKDF (reference sequence). Trimming cost V 3 bases and J 7 bases, with 18 bases left between them. This CDR3 has 15 amino acids. In DNA, the CDR3 is TGTGCCACCAGCAGCGCGGGGACCAGGGGCGCTGGCTACACCTTC. This gives the protein CATSSAGTRGAGYTF.

This clonotype was seen a few times. The gene calls are TRBV20-1 and TRBJ2-5, with D possibly matching TRBD1 (6 bases). The CDR3 has 15 residues. Looked up from germline, CDR1 is DFQATT and CDR2 is SNEGSKA (reference sequence). Trimming removed 5 bases from V and 0 bases from J, with 16 bases in between. This CDR3 is CSAPSPGDNQETQYF. The CDR3 nucleotides read TGCAGTGCTCCCTCCCCCGGGGACAACCAAGAGACCCAGTACTTC.

The CDR3 region is CSVVGGDFTYEQYF. In nucleotides, the CDR3 is TGCAGCGTTGTCGGCGGGGACTTTACCTACGAGCAGTACTTC. V is TRBV29-1 and J is TRBJ2-7, with D possibly matching TRBD2 (6 bases). The CDR3 has 14 residues. Germline V gene lookup returns CDR1 SQVTM and CDR2 ANQGSEA. V lost 4 bases and J lost 2, with 15 bases in between.

The chain uses TRBV10-3 and TRBJ2-7, with TRBD1 matching over 10 bases. V lost 7 bases to trimming and J lost 0 bases; unmatched junction nucleotides: 9. This CDR3 is built from 16 residues. Germline CDR1 ENHRY, CDR2 SYGVKD. DNA for the CDR3: TGTGCCATCACTAAAGGACAGGGGGTAAACTCCTACGAGCAGTACTTC. Amino acid sequence: CAITKGQGVNSYEQYF.

There are many counts of this clonotype. This chain links TRBV7-9 with TRBJ1-5, with D possibly being TRBD1 (5 bases). The V gene lost 5 bases and the J gene lost 1 base, with 12 bases spanning the gap. The V gene's germline CDR1 is SEHNR and CDR2 FQNEAQ (reference sequence). This CDR3 spans 15 amino acids. For the CDR3, the DNA is TGTGCCAGCAGCCTCACCGGGGACAGCAATCAGCCCCAGCATTTT. Translating it yields CASSLTGDSNQPQHF.

There are a few counts of this clonotype. This chain links TRBV18 with TRBJ2-5; 7 bases agree with TRBD1. Germline assignment: CDR1 KGHSH and CDR2 LQKENI. The CDR3 has 13 residues. The V and J ends lost 9 bases and 0 bases, in that order; junction bases with no gene match: 4. The CDR3 here is CASTGTDQETQYF. For the CDR3, the DNA is TGTGCCAGTACCGGGACAGACCAAGAGACCCAGTACTTC.

This clonotype has just a few counts. This chain links TRBV2 with TRBJ2-7; D is perhaps TRBD2 (6 bases). Germline-derived CDR1 and CDR2 are SNHLY and FYNNEI. This CDR3 contains 14 residues. The V end lost 3 bases, the J end lost 2 bases, and 11 bases lay between the germline ends. CDR3 DNA sequence: TGTGCCAGCAGTGAGACTGGCGGGGCCTACGAGCAGTACTTC. The encoded protein is CASSETGGAYEQYF.

The chain employs TRBV3-1 and TRBJ2-7; D may be TRBD2 (6 bases). CDR1 is LGHDT and CDR2 is YNNKEL in the germline V gene (reference sequence). V shed 0 bases and J shed 3 bases, with 18 bases lying between them. The CDR3 extends over 17 amino acids. CDR3 sequence: CASSQDCYWDSIYEQYF. The CDR3 DNA reads TGTGCCAGCAGCCAAGACTGCTACTGGGACTCTATCTACGAGCAGTACTTC.

The CDR3 is CASSWIRAEEQYF. For the CDR3, the DNA is TGTGCCAGCAGTTGGATACGGGCGGAGGAGCAGTACTTC. The rearrangement links TRBV12-3 or TRBV12-4 to TRBJ2-7; D not certain. There are 13 residues in the CDR3. The V end lost 4 bases, the J end lost 7 bases, and 14 bases lay between the germline ends.

This rearrangement joins TRBV20-1 to TRBJ2-5, with 8 bases identical to TRBD1. Near its end, the DNA agrees better with TRBJ2-7, so the J call may be wrong. CDR3 length equals 15 residues. The germline V gene has CDR1 DFQATT and CDR2 SNEGSKA (reference sequence). In nucleotides, the CDR3 is TGCAGTGCTAGAGATGAGGACAGGGCCACCTACGAGCAGTACTTC. This codes for CSARDEDRATYEQYF.

This clonotype was counted only a few times. The CDR3 DNA reads TGTGCCAGCGCCTCAACAGGTAATTCCTACAATGAGCAGTTCTTC. Encoded protein: CASASTGNSYNEQFF. This rearrangement joins TRBV11-2 to TRBJ2-1; D possibly corresponds to TRBD1 (5 bases). Germline CDR1 and CDR2: SGHAT and FQNNGV. This CDR3 contains 15 residues. The germline V and J ends were trimmed by 8 bases and 1 base, with 15 bases remaining between them.

In this sample, this clonotype turned up a few times. This chain connects TRBV11-2 to TRBJ2-1; 8 positions match TRBD2. The length of the CDR3 is 15 residues. Germline V gene sequence: CDR1 SGHAT, CDR2 FQNNGV. V lost 5 bases and J lost 6; bases outside the gene matches: 9. Written as DNA, the CDR3 is TGTGCCAGCAGCCCCGGTGGGCTAGCGGGCAATGAGCAGTTCTTC. Amino acid sequence: CASSPGGLAGNEQFF.

The chain employs TRBV18 and TRBJ1-2; D might be TRBD1 (5 bases). Trimming left V 3 bases short and J 4 bases short, with 12 bases between. CDR3 length: 14 residues. CDR1 is KGHSH, CDR2 LQKENI, per germline. CDR3 DNA: TGTGCCAGCTCACCTGGCAGGGAGGGCTATGGCTACACCTTC. Translating gives CASSPGREGYGYTF.

CDR3 sequence (DNA): TGTGCCAGCAGTTTATCTACAGGCCAAAGTGAGACCCAGTACTTC. Residues: CASSLSTGQSETQYF. The chain combines TRBV28 with TRBJ2-1, with a possible D match to TRBD1 (5 bases). The DNA end lines up better with TRBJ2-5; the J call may be wrong. CDR3 length: 15 residues. CDR1 is MDHEN and CDR2 is SYDVKM in the germline V gene.

This rearrangement joins TRBV4-2 to TRBJ2-1, with 8 bases lining up with TRBD1. V lost 3 bases, J lost 7 bases, and 8 bases stayed unmatched. CDR1 and CDR2 from the germline V gene are LGHNA and YNFKEQ. The CDR3 totals 15 residues. DNA of the CDR3: TGTGCCAGCAGCCAGATTCAGGGGGCAGGGAATGAGCAGTTCTTC. Its translation: CASSQIQGAGNEQFF.

This clonotype was detected many times. V is TRBV29-1 and J is TRBJ1-2; a possible D gene is TRBD1 (5 bases). V gave up 2 bases and J gave up 4 bases, with 17 bases separating them. The CDR3 has 15 amino acids. CDR1 and CDR2 from the germline V gene are SQVTM and ANQGSEA. CDR3 in DNA: TGCAGCGTTGAACGGAGGGCAGGGTGGGCCTATGGCTACACCTTC. Its protein is CSVERRAGWAYGYTF.

Many counts were recorded for this clonotype. This chain uses TRBV11-1 with TRBJ2-4; D unclear. CDR3 length equals 14 residues. V was clipped by 5 bases and J by 1 base, with 9 bases between them. Per germline, CDR1 SGHAT and CDR2 FQDESV (reference sequence). CDR3: CASSVGLAKNIQYF. DNA of the CDR3: TGTGCCAGCAGCGTGGGTCTTGCCAAAAACATTCAGTACTTC.